This entry describes one TCR beta chain. Its antigen is as yet unknown. This sample was taken from a study of shared clonotypes between healthy human individuals. Study-level background: Donors consisted of a couple of women and a few men between 18 and 49.

The CDR3 totals 13 residues. CDR1 is MDHEN, CDR2 SYDVKM, per germline. V was cut by 5 bases and J by 4 bases, with 11 bases left in between. Each replicate PCR on the sorted subsets used roughly 200 ng DNA (approximately 33,000 T cell genomes). Assay: immunoSEQ multiplex PCR; the TCRdb copy retains only in-frame clones and omits some. The data show about 1.4 million clones, roughly 95% seen once. Naive CD4+ cells were CD45RA-selected; the remaining cells were memory. The study's findings and limits: Naive CD4 clonotype sharing across four donors was about 5.3%.

Sequences were obtained from naive CD4+ T cells sorted from blood. Subset defined: CD45RA+ positively selected. The source of this sequence is a man aged 25 to 45 in good health. This sequence joins TRBV28 and TRBJ1-2; D gene ambiguous. CDR3 protein: CASSVGVPYGYTF. CDR3 DNA sequence: TGTGCCAGCAGTGTCGGGGTGCCCTATGGCTACACCTTC.